This section outlines one T cell receptor (beta chain) sequence together with its context. This clone was recorded only once. Its cognate antigen has yet to be identified. Base-call qualities are not available, and no considerably larger clone is one nucleotide away. The data were obtained in a study of shared clonotypes between healthy human individuals (dated by TCRdb to about 2020). As for the study more broadly: The cohort comprised two women and a few men aged 18 to 49 years. For each donor, CD4 naive and CD4 memory were each run on three plates, CD8 naive on two plates, and CD8 memory on one plate. The study deeply sequenced blood TCR repertoires of about 5 healthy adults to estimate repertoire size and the extent of clonotype sharing between individuals. Libraries were prepared and TCR repertoires were sequenced by different laboratories using diverse techniques, in order to increase sequencing depth and limit assay-specific biases. Each donor's leukapheresis produced roughly between roughly 0.85 and 9.5 billion PBMCs. The research as a whole found: Compared with non-shared clonotypes, the clonotypes found in all four sorted-subset donors had higher generation probabilities. The small number of donors limited the genetic and exposure-history diversity represented. Even with the large sequencing depth, rarefaction of the sorted-subset datasets indicated that sequencing was incomplete. Roughly 5.2% of naive CD4, around 3.6% of naive CD8, approximately 2.2% of memory CD4, and over 0.35% of memory CD8 clonotypes were shared across a few donors. Pairwise subsampling led to the expectation that sequencing depth would affect the degree of clonotype sharing among donors. Naive subsets generally had larger estimated clonotype richness than memory subsets did. Sampling was restricted to blood, and TCR repertoires in tissues likely differ from the TCR repertoires found in blood.

For the CD8 naive samples, CD45RO-negative cells were positively selected for CCR7, yielding a CD45RA+CCR7+ population from which TemRA cells were excluded. The donors were healthy, HIV-negative adults who had no recently reported acute infections or vaccinations. Every donor was a Caucasian adult residing in Nashville, Tennessee, USA. Blood was obtained by leukapheresis, after which PBMCs were separated by Ficoll-Histopaque density gradient centrifugation and cryopreserved in liquid nitrogen vapor phase. Analytical flow cytometry was used to check the purity and quantity of every magnetically sorted T cell population. Each sorted fraction had its genomic DNA isolated and then quantified by UV absorbance on a Nanodrop 2000c. Trimming takes 5 bases from V and 0 bases from J, and the germline ends sit 5 bases apart. The CDR3 sequence holds 12 residues, the cysteine and phenylalanine included. Just CDR3 DNA is preserved here, 36 bases in frame from base 1. CDR1 and CDR2 were assigned from the germline V gene (reference sequence) as GTSNPN and SVGIG.

TCR CDR3 regions were amplified from genomic DNA by multiplex PCR using the deep immunoSEQ assay. Extracted genomic DNA from each cell subset was spread evenly across all wells of several immunoSEQ 96-well plates, with each plate serving as a replicate. For sorted subsets, around 200 ng genomic DNA, equal to 30,000 to 35,000 T cell genomes, was loaded into each replicate PCR. Purified libraries were quantified with a Qubit 3.0 fluorometer, sized on a Bioanalyzer 2100, and re-quantified with the KAPA Library Quantification kit. A separate single-read 150-cycle Illumina NextSeq 550 flow cell was used to sequence each immunoSEQ 96-well plate. In the paper's pipeline: Because the immunoSEQ output held only junctional sequences and lacked quality scores, the filtering could not match the filtering applied to full-length reads. Sequences were annotated with PyIR, a Python wrapper for IgBLAST v1.9, using IMGT germline references to assign V/J genes and CDR3. Any read was removed if the V/J assignment was weak (E-value above 1e-6), the CDR3 was missing, or the read contained stop codons, out-of-frame junctions, or ambiguous translated residues. V3J clonotypes were defined as sequences sharing an identical inferred V gene, J gene, and CDR3 amino acid sequence. The percentage overlap between two repertoires was calculated by dividing the number of shared unique clonotypes by the size of the smaller repertoire. Richness of each repertoire was evaluated using RTK rarefaction, the Chao1 estimator, and Recon v2.1 estimates of unobserved clonotypes. OLGA was used to compute generation probabilities for all TCRbeta clonotypes that the gDNA method yielded from a handful of donors. TCRdb carries this immuneACCESS record with in-frame sequences only. Its versions omit some clonotypes, under half of them owing to an unresolved V gene in the studies checked, with the rest unexplained. Clone size and V and J calls were adopted from that table, with D and trimming inferred from the DNA. In this sample the table shows about 2,100,000 clones, 85% to 95% of which occur a single time. More than 1.5% of the sample is taken by the ten largest.

This receptor was taken from a young man in good health. Some clones in this sample may be carry-over from other donors' samples. Sequencing was performed on naive CD8+ T cells from PBMCs. This specimen's cell subset or site label, interpreted: CD45RA+CCR7+. Here the chain combines TRBV30 and TRBJ2-1; TRBD1 might be the D gene, on 5 matching bases. The CDR3 reads as follows: CAWDSSYNEQFF. The DNA sequence is TGTGCCTGGGACAGCTCCTACAATGAGCAGTTCTTC. The reference TRBV30 and TRBJ2-1 proteins fill in what lies around the CDR3, so the full variable domain reads SQTIHQWPATLVQPVGSPLSLECTVEGTSNPNLYWYRQAAGRGLQLLFYSVGIGQISSEVPQNLSASRPQDRQFILSSKKLLLSDSGFYLCAWDSSYNEQFFGPGTRLTVL.